Sequencing of this T cell receptor (beta chain) was carried out in a study of blood T cell repertoires in COVID-19. Study-wide context: COVID-19 samples collected from the United States, Italy and Spain covered acute and convalescent phases.

Cohorts were based on clinical histories the participants reported. Recovered status applied to Cohort 3 donors who had two consecutive negative PCRs. It also applied to those with clearance or with symptom resolution. Produced via immunoSEQ multiplex PCR; TCRdb's table is partial and in-frame only. The table records a few hundred thousand clones, around 85% of them present only once. Germline values: CDR1 MGHRA, CDR2 YSYEKL. This CDR3 contains 12 residues. Trimming removed 1 base from V and 7 bases from J, with 5 bases in between. The chain couples TRBV4-1 to TRBJ2-1, with D unclear. This TCR came from a man between 40 and 49 years old who had recovered from COVID-19. The sample was PBMCs or T cells enriched from blood (not recorded which). The CDR3 spells CASSQVGNEQFF. The CDR3 DNA is TGCGCCAGCAGCCAAGTCGGTAATGAGCAGTTCTTC.